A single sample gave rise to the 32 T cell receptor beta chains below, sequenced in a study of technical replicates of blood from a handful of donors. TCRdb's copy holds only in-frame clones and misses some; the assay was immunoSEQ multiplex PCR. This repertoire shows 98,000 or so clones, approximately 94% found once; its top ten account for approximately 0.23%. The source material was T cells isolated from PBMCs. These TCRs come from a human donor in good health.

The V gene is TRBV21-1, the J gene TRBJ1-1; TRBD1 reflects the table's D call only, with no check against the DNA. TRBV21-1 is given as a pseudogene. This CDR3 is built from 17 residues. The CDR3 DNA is TGTGCCAGCAGCAAAGGGCGACCCCCAGGGTCGGACACTGAAGCTTTCTTT. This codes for CASSKGRPPGSDTEAFF.

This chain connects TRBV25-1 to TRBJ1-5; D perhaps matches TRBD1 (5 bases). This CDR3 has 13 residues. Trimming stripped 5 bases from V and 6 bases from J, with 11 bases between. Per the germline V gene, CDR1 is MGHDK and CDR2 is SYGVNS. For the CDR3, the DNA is TGTGCCAGCAGTCAGGGTATGGGTCAGCCCCAGCATTTT. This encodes CASSQGMGQPQHF.

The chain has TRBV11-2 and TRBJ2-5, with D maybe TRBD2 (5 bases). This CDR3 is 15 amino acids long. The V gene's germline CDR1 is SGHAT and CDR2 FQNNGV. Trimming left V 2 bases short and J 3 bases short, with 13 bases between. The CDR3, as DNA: TGTGCCAGCAGCTTAATGAATGGACTGAAAGAGACCCAGTACTTC. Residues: CASSLMNGLKETQYF.

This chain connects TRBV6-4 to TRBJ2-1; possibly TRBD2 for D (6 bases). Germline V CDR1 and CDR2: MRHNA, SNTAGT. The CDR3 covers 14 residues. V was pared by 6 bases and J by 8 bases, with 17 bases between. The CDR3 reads CASRTHGGLDEQFF. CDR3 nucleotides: TGTGCCAGCAGGACCCATGGGGGGTTGGATGAGCAGTTCTTC.

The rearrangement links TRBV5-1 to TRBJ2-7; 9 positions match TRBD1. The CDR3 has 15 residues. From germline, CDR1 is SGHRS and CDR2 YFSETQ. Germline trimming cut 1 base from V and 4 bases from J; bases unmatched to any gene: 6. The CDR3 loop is CASSLIQGANYEQYF. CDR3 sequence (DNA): TGCGCCAGCAGCTTGATACAGGGGGCTAATTACGAGCAGTACTTC.

CDR3 sequence (DNA): TGTGCCAGCAGCCGCCGTGGGCGGGACGCGTACTACGAGCAGTACTTC. Translation gives CASSRRGRDAYYEQYF. The chain links TRBV11-2 to TRBJ2-7, with D tentatively TRBD2 (6 bases). Germline CDR1 SGHAT, CDR2 FQNNGV. Trimming stripped 5 bases from V and 3 bases from J, with 20 bases between. The CDR3 spans 16 residues.

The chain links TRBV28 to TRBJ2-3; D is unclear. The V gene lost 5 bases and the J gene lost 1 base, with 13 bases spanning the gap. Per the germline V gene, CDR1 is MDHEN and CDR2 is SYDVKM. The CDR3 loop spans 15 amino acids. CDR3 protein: CASSDDGGGTDTQYF. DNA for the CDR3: TGTGCCAGCAGTGATGACGGCGGCGGCACAGATACGCAGTATTTT.

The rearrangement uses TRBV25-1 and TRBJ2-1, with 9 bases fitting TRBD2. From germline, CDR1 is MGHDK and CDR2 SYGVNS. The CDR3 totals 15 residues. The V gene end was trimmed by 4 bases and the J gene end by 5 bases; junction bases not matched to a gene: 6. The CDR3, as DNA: TGTGCCAGCAGTGGGAGCGGGAGGATCGACAATGAGCAGTTCTTC. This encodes CASSGSGRIDNEQFF.

The chain's CDR3 is CASSFVSWEYQETQYF. The CDR3, as DNA: TGTGCCAGCAGCTTTGTTTCCTGGGAGTATCAAGAGACCCAGTACTTC. The chain joins TRBV7-9 to TRBJ2-5; D might be TRBD2 (5 bases). V was trimmed by 3 bases and J by 2 bases, leaving 16 bases between them. The germline V gene encodes CDR1 SEHNR and CDR2 FQNEAQ (reference sequence). CDR3 length: 16 residues.

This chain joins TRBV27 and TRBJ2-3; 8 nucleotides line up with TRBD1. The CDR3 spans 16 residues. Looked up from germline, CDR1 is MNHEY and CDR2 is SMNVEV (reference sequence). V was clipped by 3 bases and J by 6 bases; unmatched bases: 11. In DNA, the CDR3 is TGTGCCAGCAGTTTGCGCGGACAGGGTGGAGGGGATACGCAGTATTTT. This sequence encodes CASSLRGQGGGDTQYF.

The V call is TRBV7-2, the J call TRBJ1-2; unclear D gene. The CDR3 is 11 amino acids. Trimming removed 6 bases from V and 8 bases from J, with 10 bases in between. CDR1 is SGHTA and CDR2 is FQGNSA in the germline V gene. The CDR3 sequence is CASRTLLGYTF. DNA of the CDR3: TGTGCCAGCAGAACTTTATTAGGCTACACCTTC.

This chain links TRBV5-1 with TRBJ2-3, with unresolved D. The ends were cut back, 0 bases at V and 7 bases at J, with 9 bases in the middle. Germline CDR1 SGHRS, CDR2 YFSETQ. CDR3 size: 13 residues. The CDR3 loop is CASSLENLNTQYF. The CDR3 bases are TGCGCCAGCAGCTTGGAAAATTTAAATACGCAGTATTTT.

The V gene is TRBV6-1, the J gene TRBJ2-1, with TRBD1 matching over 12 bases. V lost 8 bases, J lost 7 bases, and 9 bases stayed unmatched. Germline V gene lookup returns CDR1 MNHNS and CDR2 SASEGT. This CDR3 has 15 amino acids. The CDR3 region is CASSLAGQGANEQFF. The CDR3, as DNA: TGTGCCAGCTCCCTAGCGGGACAGGGGGCTAATGAGCAGTTCTTC.

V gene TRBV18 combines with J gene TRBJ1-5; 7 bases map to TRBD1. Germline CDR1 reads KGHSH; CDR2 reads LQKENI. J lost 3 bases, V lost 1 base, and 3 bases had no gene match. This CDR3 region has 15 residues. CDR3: CASSPQGANNQPQHF. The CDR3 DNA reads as TGTGCCAGCTCACCACAGGGGGCAAACAATCAGCCCCAGCATTTT.

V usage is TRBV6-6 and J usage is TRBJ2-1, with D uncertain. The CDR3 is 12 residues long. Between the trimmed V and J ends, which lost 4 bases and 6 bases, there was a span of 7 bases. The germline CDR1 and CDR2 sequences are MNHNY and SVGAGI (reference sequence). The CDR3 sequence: CASSSPSNEQFF. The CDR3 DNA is TGTGCCAGCAGTTCTCCTAGCAATGAGCAGTTCTTC.

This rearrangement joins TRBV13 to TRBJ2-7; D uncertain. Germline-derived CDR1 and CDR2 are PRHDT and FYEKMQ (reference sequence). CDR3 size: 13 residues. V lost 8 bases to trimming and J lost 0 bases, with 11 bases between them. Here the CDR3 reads CASASDPSYEQYF. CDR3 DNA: TGTGCCAGCGCAAGCGACCCCTCCTACGAGCAGTACTTC.

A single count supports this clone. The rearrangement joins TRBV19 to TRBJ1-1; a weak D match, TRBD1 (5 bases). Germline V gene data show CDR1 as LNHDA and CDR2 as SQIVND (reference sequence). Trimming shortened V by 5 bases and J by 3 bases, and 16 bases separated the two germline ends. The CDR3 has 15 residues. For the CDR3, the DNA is TGTGCCAGTAGTCTCGGGGGGAGTCGGTACACTGAAGCTTTCTTT. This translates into CASSLGGSRYTEAFF.

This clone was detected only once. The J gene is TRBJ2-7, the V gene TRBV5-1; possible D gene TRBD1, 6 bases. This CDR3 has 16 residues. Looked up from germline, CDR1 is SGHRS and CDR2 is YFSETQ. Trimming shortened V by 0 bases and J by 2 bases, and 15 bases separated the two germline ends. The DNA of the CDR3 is TGCGCCAGCAGCTTGGCTGGGGGCTGGAGCCCCTACGAGCAGTACTTC. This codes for CASSLAGGWSPYEQYF.

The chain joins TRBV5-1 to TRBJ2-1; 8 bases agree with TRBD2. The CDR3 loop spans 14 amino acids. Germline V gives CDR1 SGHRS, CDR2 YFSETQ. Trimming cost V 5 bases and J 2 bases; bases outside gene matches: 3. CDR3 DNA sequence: TGCGCCAGCAGTAGCGGGGCGACCTACAATGAGCAGTTCTTC. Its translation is CASSSGATYNEQFF.

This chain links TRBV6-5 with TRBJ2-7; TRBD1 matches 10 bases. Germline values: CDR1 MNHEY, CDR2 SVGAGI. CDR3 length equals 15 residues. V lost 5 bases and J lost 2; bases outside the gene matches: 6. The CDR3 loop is CASSLSGTGAYEQYF. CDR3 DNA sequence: TGTGCCAGCAGTCTTTCCGGGACAGGGGCCTACGAGCAGTACTTC.

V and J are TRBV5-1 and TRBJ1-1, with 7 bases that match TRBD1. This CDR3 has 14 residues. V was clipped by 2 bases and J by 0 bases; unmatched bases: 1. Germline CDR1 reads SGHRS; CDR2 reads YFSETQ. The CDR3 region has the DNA TGCGCCAGCAGCTTCGACAGGGTGAACACTGAAGCTTTCTTT. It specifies CASSFDRVNTEAFF.

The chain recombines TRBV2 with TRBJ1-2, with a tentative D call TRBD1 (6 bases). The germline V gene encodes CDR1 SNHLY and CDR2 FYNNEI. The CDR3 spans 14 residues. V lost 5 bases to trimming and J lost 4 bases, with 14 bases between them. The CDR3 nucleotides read TGTGCCAGCAGTCGACAGAGGGGGTCCTATGGCTACACCTTC. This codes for CASSRQRGSYGYTF.

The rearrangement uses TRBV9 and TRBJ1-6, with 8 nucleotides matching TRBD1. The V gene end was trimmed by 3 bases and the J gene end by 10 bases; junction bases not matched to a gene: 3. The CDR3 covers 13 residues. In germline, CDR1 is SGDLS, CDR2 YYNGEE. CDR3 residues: CASSGNRGSPLHF. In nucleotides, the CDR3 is TGTGCCAGCAGCGGGAACAGGGGGTCACCCCTCCACTTT.

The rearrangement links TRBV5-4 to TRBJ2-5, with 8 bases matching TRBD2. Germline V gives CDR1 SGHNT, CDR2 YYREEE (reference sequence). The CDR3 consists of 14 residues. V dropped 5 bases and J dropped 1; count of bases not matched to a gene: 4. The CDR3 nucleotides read TGTGCCAGCAGTTCGACTAGCGCCCAAGAGACCCAGTACTTC. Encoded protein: CASSSTSAQETQYF.

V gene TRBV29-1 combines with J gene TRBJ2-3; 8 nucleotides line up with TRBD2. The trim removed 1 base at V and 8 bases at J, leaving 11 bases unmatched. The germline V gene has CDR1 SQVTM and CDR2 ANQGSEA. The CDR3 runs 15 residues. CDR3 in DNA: TGCAGCGTTGAAGTTGGGCTAGCGGGTCGGGCTACGCAGTATTTT. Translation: CSVEVGLAGRATQYF.

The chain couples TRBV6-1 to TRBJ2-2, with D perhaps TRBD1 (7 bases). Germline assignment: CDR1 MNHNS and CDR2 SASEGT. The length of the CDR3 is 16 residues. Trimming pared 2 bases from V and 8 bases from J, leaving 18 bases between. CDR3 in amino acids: CASSELEQGREGELFF. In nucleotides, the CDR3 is TGTGCCAGCAGTGAACTTGAACAGGGGCGGGAAGGGGAGCTGTTTTTT.

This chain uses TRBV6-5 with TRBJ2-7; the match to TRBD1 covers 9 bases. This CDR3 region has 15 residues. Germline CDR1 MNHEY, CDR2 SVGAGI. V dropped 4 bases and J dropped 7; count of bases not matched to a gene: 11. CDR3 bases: TGTGCCAGCAGTTGGCCGGGGGACAGGGTGGTGGAGCAGTACTTC. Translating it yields CASSWPGDRVVEQYF.

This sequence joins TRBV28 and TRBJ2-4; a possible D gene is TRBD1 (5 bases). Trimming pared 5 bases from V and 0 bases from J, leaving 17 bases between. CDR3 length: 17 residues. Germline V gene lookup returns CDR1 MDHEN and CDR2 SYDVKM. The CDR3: CASSRLGQTIAKNIQYF. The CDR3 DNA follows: TGTGCCAGCAGTAGGTTGGGGCAGACAATAGCCAAAAACATTCAGTACTTC.

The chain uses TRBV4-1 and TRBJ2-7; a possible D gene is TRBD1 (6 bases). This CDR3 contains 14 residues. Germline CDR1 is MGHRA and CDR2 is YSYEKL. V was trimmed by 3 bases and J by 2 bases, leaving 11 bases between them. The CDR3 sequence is CASSHEQGTYEQYF. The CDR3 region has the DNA TGCGCCAGCAGCCACGAACAGGGCACCTACGAGCAGTACTTC.

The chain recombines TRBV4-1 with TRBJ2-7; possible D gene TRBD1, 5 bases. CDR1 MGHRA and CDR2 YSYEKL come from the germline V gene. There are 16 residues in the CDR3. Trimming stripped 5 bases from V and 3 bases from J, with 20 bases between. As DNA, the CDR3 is TGCGCCAGCAGCTCGGACCGTCTTTTCCAGGGCTACGAGCAGTACTTC. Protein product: CASSSDRLFQGYEQYF.

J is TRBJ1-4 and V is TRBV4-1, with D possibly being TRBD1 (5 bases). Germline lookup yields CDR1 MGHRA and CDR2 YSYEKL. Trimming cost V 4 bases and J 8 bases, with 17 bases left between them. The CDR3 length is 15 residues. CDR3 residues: CASSPGERGREKLFF. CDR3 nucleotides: TGCGCCAGCAGCCCGGGGGAGAGGGGTCGGGAAAAACTGTTTTTT.

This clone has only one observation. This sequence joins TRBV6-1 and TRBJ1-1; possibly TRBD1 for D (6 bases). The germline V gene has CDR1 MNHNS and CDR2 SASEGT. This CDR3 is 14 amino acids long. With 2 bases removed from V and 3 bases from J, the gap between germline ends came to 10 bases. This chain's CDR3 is CASSEIGGDTEAFF. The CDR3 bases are TGTGCCAGCAGTGAAATAGGGGGGGACACTGAAGCTTTCTTT.